This T cell receptor (beta chain) stems from a study of CD8 T cells in ankylosing spondylitis. Whole-study results and caveats: One TCR beta motif, made up of fewer than 10 highly homologous variants, appeared characteristic of ankylosing spondylitis blood. Reportedly, disease-linked clones are significantly enriched in ankylosing spondylitis patients' matched synovial fluid.

There are 14 residues in the CDR3. Trimming took 2 bases from V and 3 from J, leaving 12 bases between them. Germline CDR1 is SGHKS and CDR2 is YYEKEE (reference sequence). Each CDR3 protein is one row after TCRdb ran MiXCR on the 5' RACE reads. The sample consists of 100,000 to 150,000 distinct CDR3 sequences, 7% of them appearing once. Ten or more counts support this clonotype. Its cognate antigen is unknown. The sequence came from a male donor with ankylosing spondylitis or in good health (not recorded which). The chain uses TRBV5-5 and TRBJ2-7; D is ambiguous. Sequenced material: blood, either unsorted or a sorted T cell fraction (not recorded which). The CDR3 region is CASSFIIDGYEQYF. The CDR3 DNA sequence: TGTGCCAGCAGCTTCATCATTGATGGCTACGAGCAGTACTTC.